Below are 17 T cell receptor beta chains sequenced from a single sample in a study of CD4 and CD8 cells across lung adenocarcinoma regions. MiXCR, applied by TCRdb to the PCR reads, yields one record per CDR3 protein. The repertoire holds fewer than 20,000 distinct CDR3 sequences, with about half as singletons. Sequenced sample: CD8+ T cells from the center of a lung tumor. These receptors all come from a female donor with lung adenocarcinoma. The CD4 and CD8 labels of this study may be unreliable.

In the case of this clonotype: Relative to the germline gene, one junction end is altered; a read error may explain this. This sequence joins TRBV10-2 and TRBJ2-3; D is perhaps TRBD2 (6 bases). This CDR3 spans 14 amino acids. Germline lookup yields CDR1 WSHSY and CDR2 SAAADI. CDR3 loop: CAGSEGGSGGGQYF. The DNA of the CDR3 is TGCGCGGGCAGCGAGGGCGGTAGCGGAGGAGGGCAGTATTTC.

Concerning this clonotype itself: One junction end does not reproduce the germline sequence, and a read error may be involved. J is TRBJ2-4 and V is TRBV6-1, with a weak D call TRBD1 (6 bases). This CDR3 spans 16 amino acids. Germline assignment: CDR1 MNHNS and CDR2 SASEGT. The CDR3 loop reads CASSEAGLGATNTQYF. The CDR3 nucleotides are TGTGCCAGCAGTGAAGCGGGGCTGGGGGCCACAAACACTCAGTATTTC.

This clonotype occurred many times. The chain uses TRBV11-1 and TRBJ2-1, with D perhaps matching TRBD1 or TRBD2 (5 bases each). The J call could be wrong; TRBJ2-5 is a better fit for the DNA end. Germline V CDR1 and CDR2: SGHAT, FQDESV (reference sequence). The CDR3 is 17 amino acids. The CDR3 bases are TGTGCCAGCAGCTTAGCGCCGGATTCCGGGGCGTGGGAGACCCAGTACTTC. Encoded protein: CASSLAPDSGAWETQYF.

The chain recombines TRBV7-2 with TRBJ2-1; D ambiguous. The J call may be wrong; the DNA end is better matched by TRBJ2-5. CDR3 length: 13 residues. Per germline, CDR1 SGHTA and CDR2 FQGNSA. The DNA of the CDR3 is TGTGCCAGCAGCTCCACGTACCAAGAGACCCAGTACTTC. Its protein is CASSSTYQETQYF.

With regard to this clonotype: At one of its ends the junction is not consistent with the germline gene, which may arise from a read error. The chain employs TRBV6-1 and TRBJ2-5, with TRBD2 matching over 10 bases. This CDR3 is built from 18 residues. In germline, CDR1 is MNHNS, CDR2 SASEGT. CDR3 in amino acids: CASSRGGAGGRGQETQYF. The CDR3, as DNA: TGTGCCAGCAGTCGCGGGGGAGCGGGGGGGCGTGGCCAAGAGACGCAGTATTTC.

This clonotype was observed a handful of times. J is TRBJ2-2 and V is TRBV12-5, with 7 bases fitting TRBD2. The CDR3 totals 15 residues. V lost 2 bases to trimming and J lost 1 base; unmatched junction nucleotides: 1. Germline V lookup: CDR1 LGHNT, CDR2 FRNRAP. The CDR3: CASGLTGGNTGELFF. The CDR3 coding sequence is TGTGCTAGTGGTTTGACGGGAGGGAACACCGGGGAGCTGTTTTTT.

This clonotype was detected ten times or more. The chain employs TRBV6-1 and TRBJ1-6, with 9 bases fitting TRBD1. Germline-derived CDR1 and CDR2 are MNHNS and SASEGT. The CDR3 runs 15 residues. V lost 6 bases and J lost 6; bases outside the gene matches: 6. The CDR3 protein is CASRGQGVSNSPLHF. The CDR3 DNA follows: TGTGCCAGCAGGGGACAGGGAGTAAGTAATTCACCCCTCCACTTT.

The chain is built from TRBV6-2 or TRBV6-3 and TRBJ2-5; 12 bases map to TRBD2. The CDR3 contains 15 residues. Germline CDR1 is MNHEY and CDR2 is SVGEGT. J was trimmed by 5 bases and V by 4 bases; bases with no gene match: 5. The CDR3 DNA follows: TGTGCCAGCAGTTCTAGCGGGAGGGCCTGGGAGACCCAGTACTTC. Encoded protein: CASSSSGRAWETQYF.

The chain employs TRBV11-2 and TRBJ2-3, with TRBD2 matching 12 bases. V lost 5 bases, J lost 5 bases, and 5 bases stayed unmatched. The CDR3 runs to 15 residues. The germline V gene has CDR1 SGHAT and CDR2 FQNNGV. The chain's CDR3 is CASSEALAGGDTQYF. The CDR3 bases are TGTGCCAGCAGCGAGGCACTAGCGGGAGGAGATACGCAGTATTTT.

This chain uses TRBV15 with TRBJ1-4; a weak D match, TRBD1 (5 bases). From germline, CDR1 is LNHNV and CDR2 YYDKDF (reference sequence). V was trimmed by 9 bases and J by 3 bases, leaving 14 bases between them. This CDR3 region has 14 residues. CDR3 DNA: TGTGCCACTGGCGAGGGGTATTCTAATGAAAAACTGTTTTTT. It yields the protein CATGEGYSNEKLFF.

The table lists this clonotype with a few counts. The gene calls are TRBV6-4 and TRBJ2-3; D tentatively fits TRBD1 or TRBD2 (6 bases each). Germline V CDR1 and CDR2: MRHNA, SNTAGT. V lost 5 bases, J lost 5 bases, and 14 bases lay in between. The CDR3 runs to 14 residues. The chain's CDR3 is CASSSSGGRDTQYF. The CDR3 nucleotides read TGTGCCAGCAGTAGCTCCGGGGGCCGAGATACGCAGTATTTT.

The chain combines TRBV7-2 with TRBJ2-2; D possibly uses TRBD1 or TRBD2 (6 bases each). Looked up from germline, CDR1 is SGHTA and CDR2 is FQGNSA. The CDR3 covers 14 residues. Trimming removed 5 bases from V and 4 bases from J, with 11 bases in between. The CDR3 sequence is CASSREGGTGELFF. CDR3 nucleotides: TGTGCCAGCAGCCGAGAGGGGGGCACCGGGGAGCTGTTTTTT.

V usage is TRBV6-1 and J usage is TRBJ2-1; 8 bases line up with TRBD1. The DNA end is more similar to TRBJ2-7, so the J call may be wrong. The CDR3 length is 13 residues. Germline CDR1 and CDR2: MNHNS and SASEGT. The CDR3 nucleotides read TGTGCCAGCAGTCAGGGGGCGTTGGGCGAGCAGTACTTC. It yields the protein CASSQGALGEQYF.

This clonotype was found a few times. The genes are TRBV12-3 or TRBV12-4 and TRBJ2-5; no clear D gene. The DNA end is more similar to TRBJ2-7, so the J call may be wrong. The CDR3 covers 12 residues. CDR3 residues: CASRRTTYEQYF. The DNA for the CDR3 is TGTGCCAGCAGACGTACTACCTACGAGCAGTACTTC.

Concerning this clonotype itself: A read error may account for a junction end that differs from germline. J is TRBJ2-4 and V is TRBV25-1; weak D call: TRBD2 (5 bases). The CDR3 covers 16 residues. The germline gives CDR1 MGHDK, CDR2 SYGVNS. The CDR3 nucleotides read TGTGCCAGCAGCGACCGGGGTCTGTGTGCCAAAGACATTCAGTACTTC. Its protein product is CASSDRGLCAKDIQYF. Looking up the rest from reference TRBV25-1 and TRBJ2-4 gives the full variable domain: EADIYQTPRYLVIGTGKKITLECSQTMGHDKMYWYQQDPGMELHLIHYSYGVNSTEKGDLSSESTVSRIRTEHFPLTLESARPSHTSQYLCASSDRGLCAKDIQYFGAGTRLSVL.

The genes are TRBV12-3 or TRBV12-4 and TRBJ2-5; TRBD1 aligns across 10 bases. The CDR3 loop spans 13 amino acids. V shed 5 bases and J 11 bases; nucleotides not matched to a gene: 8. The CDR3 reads CASSPGTGVEQYF. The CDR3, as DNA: TGTGCCAGCAGTCCGGGGACAGGGGTTGAGCAGTACTTC.

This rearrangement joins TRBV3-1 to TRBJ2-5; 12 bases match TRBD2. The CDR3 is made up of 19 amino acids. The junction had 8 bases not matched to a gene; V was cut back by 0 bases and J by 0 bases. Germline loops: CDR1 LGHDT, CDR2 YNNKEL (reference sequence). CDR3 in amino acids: CASSQELTSGGIYQETQYF. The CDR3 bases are TGTGCCAGCAGCCAAGAACTCACTAGCGGGGGGATTTACCAAGAGACCCAGTACTTC.